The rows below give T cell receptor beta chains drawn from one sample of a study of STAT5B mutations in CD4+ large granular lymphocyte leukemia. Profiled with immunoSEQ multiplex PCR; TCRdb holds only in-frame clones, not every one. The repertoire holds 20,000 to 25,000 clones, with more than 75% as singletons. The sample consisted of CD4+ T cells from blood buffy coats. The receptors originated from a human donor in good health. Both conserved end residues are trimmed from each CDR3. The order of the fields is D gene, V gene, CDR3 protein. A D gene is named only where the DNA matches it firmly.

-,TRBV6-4,ASSANRAPYNEQF
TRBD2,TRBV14,ASSHGTSFHNEQF
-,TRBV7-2,ASSPPGHPRETQY
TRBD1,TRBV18,ASSGGDRDITEAF
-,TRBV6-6,ASSYSEAGSPLH
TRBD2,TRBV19,ASCPGGGAKNIQY
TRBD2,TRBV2,ASSTGLAGGRPTDTQY
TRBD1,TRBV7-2,ASSFDTSKGATQY
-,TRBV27,ATGRRRDTEAF
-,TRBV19,ASSIQGADTQY
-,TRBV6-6,ASSQALGRGNEQF
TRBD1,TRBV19,ASSMGTGKGRETQY
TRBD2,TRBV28,ASSQWGGDNEQY
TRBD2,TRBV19,ASSQGASGSNEQF
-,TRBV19,ASSAPGRMNTEAF
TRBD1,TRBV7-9,ASSSGTGVGNEQF
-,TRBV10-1,ASSELDGRSEQY
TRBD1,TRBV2,ASSPGTASGDQH
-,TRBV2,ASREPGLYGYT